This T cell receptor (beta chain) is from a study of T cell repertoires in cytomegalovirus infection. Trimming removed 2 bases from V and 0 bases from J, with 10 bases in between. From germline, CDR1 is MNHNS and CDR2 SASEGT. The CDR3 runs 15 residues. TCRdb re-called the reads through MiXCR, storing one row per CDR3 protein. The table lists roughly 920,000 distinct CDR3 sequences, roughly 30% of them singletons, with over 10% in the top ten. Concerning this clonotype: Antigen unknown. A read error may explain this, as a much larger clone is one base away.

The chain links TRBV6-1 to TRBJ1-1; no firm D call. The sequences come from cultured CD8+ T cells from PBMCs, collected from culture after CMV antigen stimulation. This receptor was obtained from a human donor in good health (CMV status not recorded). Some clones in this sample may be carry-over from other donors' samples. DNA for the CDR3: TGTGCCAGCAGTGAAACGGGGTTAATGAACACTGAAGCTTTCTTT. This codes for CASSETGLMNTEAFF.